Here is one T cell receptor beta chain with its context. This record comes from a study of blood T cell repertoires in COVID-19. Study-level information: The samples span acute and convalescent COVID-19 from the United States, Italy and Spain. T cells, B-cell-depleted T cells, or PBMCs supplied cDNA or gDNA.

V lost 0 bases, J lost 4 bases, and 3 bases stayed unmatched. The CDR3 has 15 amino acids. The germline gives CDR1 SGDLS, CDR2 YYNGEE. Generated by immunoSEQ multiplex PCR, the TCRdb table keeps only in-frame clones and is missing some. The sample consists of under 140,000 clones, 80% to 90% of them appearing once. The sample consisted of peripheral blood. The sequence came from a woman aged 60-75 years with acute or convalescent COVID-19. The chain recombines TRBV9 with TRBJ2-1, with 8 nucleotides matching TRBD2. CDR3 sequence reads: CASSVGGGGYNEQFF. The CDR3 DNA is TGTGCCAGCAGCGTAGGAGGCGGGGGGTACAATGAGCAGTTCTTC.